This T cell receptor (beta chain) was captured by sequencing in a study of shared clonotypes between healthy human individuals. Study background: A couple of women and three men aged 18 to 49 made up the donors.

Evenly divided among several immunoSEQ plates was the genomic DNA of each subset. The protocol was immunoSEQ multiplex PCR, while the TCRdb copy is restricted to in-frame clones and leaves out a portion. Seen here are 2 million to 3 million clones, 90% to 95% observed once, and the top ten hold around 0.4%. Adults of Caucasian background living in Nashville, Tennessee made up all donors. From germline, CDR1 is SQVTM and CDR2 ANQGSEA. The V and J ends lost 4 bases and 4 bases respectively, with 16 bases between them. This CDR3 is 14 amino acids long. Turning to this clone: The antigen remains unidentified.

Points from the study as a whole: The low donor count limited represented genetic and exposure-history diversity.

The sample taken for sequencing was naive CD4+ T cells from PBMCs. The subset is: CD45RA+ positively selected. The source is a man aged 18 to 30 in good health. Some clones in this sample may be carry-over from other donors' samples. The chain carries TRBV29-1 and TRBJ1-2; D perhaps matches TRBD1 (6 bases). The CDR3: CSVGGGGATYGYTF. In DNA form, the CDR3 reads TGCAGCGTTGGAGGGGGAGGGGCGACCTATGGCTACACCTTC. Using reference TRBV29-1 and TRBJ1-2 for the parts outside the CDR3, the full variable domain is SAVISQKPSRDICQRGTSLTIQCQVDSQVTMMFWYRQQPGQSLTLIATANQGSEATYESGFVIDKFPISRPNLTFSTLTVSNMSPEDSSIYLCSVGGGGATYGYTFGSGTRLTVV.